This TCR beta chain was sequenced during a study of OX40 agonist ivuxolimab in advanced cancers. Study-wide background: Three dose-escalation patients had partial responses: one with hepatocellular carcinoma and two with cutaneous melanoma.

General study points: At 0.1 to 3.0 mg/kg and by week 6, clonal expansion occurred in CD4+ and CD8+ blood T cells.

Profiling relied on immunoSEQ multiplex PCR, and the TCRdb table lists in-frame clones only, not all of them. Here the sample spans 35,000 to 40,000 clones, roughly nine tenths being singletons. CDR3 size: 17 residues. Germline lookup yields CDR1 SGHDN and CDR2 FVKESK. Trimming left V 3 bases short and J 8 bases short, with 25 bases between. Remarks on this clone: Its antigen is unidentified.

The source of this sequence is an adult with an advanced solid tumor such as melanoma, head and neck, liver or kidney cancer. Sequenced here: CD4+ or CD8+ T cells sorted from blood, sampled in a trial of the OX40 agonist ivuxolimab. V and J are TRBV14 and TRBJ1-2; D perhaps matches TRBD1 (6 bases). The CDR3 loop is CASSHALSGAQIKGYTF. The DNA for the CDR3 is TGTGCCAGCAGCCACGCTTTGTCGGGGGCGCAAATAAAAGGCTACACCTTC.